This T cell receptor (beta chain) was found in a study of OX40 agonist ivuxolimab in advanced cancers. Clones were sequenced by immunoSEQ multiplex PCR, and TCRdb holds only the in-frame ones, with some missing. The repertoire holds about 32,000 clones, with roughly 89% as singletons. The CDR3 runs to 16 residues. Germline trimming cut 4 bases from V and 2 bases from J; bases unmatched to any gene: 7. The germline V gene encodes CDR1 SGDLS and CDR2 YYNGEE. The receptor comes from an adult with an advanced solid tumor such as melanoma, head and neck, liver or kidney cancer. The rearrangement links TRBV9 to TRBJ1-1, with 11 bases matching TRBD1. The sequencing here drew on CD4+ or CD8+ T cells sorted from blood, taken in a trial of the OX40 agonist ivuxolimab. As DNA, the CDR3 is TGTGCCAGCAGCCCCAGGACAGGGGGCACCAACACTGAAGCTTTCTTT. This codes for CASSPRTGGTNTEAFF.